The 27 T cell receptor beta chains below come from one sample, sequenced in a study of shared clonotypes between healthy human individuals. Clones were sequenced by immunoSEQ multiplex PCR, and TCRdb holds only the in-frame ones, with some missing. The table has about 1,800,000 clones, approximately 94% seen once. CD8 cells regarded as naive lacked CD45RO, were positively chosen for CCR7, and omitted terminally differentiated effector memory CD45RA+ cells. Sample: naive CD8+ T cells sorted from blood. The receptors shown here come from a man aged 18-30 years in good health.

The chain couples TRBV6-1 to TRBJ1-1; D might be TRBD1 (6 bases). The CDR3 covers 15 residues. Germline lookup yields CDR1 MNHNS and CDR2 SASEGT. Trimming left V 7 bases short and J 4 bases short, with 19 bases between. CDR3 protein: CASTGVGGWSTEAFF. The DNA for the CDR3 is TGTGCCAGCACGGGGGTGGGGGGCTGGTCCACTGAAGCTTTCTTT.

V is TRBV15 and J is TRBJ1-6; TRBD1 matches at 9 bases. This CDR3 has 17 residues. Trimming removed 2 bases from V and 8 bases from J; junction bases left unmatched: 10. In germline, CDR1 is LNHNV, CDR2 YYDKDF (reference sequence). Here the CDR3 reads CATSRIHRGRLDSPLHF. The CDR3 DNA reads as TGTGCCACCAGCAGAATTCACAGGGGGCGCTTAGATTCACCCCTCCACTTT.

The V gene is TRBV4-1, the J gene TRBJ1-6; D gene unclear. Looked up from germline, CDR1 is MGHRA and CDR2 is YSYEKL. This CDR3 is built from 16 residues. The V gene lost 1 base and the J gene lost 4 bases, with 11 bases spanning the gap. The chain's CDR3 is CASSQVVPGYNSPLHF. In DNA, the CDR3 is TGCGCCAGCAGCCAAGTGGTCCCGGGGTATAATTCACCCCTCCACTTT.

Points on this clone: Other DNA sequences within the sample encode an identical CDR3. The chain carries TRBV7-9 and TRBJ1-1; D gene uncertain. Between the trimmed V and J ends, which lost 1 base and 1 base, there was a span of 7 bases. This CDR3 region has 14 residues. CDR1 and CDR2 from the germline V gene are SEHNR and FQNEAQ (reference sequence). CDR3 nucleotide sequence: TGTGCCAGCAGCTTAGTCGCAGGGAACACTGAAGCTTTCTTT. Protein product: CASSLVAGNTEAFF.

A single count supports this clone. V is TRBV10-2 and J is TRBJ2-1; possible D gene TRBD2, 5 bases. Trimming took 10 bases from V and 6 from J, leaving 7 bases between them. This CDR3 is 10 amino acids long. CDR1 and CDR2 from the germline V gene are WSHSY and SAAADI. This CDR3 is CATLANEQFF. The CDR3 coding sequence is TGCGCCACCCTAGCCAATGAGCAGTTCTTC.

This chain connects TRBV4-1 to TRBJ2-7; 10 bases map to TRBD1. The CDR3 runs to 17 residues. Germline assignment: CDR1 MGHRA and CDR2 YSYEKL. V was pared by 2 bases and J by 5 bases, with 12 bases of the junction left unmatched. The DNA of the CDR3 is TGCGCCAGCAGCCAACGCCTGACGGGACAGGGGCACCACGAGCAGTACTTC. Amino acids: CASSQRLTGQGHHEQYF.

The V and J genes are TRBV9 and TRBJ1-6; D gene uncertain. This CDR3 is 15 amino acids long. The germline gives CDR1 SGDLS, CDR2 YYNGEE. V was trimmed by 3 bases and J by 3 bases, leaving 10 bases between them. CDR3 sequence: CASSAERYYNSPLHF. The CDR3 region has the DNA TGTGCCAGCAGCGCGGAACGATACTATAATTCACCCCTCCACTTT.

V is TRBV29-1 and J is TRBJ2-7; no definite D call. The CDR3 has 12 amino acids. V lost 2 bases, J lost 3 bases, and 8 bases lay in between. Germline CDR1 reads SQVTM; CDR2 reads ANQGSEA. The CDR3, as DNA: TGCAGCGTTGAACTATGGGACTACGAGCAGTACTTC. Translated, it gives CSVELWDYEQYF.

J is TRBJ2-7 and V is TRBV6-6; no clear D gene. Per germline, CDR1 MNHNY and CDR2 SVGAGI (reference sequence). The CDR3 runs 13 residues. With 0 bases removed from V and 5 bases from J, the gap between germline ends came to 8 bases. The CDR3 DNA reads TGTGCCAGCAGTTACTCGGTAAGCCACGAGCAGTACTTC. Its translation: CASSYSVSHEQYF.

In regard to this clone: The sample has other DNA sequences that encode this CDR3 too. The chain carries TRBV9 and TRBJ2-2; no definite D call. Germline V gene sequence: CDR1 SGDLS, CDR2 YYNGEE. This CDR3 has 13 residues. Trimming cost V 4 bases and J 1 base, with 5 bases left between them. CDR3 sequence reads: CASSPQNTGELFF. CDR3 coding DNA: TGTGCCAGCAGCCCTCAGAACACCGGGGAGCTGTTTTTT.

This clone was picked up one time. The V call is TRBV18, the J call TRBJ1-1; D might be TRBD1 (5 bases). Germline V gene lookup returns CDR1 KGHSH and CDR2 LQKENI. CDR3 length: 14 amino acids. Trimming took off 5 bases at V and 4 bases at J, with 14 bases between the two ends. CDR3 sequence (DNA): TGTGCCAGCTCAACTTTTTCCGGGGGCACTGAAGCTTTCTTT. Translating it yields CASSTFSGGTEAFF.

The CDR3 region is CASSPDSNTGELFF. The CDR3 region has the DNA TGCGCCAGCAGTCCAGACTCGAACACCGGGGAGCTGTTTTTT. J is TRBJ2-2 and V is TRBV10-1; no reliable D call. The CDR3 length is 14 residues. V lost 5 bases and J 0 bases, leaving 7 bases between the germline ends. The germline gives CDR1 WNHNN, CDR2 SYGVQD (reference sequence).

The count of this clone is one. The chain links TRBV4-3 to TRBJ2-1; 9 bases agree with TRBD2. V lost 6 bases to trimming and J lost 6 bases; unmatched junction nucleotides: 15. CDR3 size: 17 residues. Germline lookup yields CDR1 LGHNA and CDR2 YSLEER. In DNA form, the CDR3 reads TGCGCCAGCAGAGCTAGCGGGATACTTTTTGGAAGCAATGAGCAGTTCTTC. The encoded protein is CASRASGILFGSNEQFF.

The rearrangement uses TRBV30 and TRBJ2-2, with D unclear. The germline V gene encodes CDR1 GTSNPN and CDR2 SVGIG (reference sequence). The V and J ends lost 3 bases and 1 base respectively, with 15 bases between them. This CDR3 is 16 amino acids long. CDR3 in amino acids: CAWSHLERWNTGELFF. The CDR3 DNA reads TGTGCCTGGAGCCACCTCGAGCGCTGGAACACCGGGGAGCTGTTTTTT.

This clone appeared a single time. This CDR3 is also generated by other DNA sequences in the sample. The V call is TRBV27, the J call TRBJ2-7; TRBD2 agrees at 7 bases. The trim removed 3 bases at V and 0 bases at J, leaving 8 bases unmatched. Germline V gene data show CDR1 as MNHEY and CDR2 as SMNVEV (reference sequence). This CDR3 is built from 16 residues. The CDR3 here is CASSFSSGDSSYEQYF. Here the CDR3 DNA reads TGTGCCAGCAGTTTCTCCAGCGGGGACTCCTCCTACGAGCAGTACTTC.

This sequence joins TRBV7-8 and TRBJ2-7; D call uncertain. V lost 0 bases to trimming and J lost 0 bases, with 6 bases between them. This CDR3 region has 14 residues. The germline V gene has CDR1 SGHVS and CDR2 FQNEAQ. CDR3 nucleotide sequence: TGTGCCAGCAGCTTAGCGCTCAACTCCTACGAGCAGTACTTC. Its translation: CASSLALNSYEQYF.

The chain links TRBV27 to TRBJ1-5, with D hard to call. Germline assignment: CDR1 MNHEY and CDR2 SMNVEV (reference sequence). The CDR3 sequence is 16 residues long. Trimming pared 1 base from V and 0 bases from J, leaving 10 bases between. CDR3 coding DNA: TGTGCCAGCAGTTTATACGGAACATATAGCAATCAGCCCCAGCATTTT. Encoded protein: CASSLYGTYSNQPQHF.

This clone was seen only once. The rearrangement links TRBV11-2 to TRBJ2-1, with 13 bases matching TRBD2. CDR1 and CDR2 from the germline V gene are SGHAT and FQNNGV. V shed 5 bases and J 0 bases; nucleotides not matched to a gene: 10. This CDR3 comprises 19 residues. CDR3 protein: CASSPSGTSGASSYNEQFF. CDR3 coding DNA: TGTGCCAGCAGCCCCTCCGGGACTAGCGGGGCGAGCTCCTACAATGAGCAGTTCTTC.

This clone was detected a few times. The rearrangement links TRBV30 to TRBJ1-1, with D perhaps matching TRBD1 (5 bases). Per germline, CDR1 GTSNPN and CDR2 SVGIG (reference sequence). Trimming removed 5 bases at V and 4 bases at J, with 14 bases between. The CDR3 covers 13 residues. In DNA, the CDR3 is TGTGCCTGGTCGCCAGGGTCCGGCACTGAAGCTTTCTTT. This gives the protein CAWSPGSGTEAFF.

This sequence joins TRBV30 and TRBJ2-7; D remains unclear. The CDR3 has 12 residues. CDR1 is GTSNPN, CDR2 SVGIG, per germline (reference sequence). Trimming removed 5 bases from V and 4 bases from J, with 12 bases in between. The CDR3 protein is CAWAIQGYEQYF. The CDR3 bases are TGTGCCTGGGCAATCCAAGGATACGAGCAGTACTTC.

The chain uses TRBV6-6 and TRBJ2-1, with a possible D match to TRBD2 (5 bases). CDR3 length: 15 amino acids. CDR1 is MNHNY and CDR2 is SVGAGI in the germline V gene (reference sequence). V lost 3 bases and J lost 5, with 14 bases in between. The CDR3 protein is CASSYLAIPDNEQFF. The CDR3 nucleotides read TGTGCCAGCAGTTATTTAGCGATCCCCGACAATGAGCAGTTCTTC.

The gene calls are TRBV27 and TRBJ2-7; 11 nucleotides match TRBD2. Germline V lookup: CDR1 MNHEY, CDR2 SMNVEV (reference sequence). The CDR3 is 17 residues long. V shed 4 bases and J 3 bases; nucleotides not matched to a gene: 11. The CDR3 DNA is TGTGCCAGCAGTTCCGTCGGGACTAGCGGACTAGTCTACGAGCAGTACTTC. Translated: CASSSVGTSGLVYEQYF.

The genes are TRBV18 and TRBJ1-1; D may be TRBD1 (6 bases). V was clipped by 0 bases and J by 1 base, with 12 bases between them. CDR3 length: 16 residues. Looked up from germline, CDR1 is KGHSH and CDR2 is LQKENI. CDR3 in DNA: TGTGCCAGCTCACCACCGGTGCGGACAGAGAACACTGAAGCTTTCTTT. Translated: CASSPPVRTENTEAFF. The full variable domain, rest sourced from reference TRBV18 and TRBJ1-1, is NAGVMQNPRHLVRRRGQEARLRCSPMKGHSHVYWYRQLPEEGLKFMVYLQKENIIDESGMPKERFSAEFPKEGPSILRIQQVVRGDSAAYFCASSPPVRTENTEAFFGQGTRLTVV.

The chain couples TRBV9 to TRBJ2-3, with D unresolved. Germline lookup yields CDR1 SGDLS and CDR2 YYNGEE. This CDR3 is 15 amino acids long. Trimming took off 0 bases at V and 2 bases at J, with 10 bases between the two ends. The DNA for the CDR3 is TGTGCCAGCAGCGTAGAGGGTCATTCCACAGATACGCAGTATTTT. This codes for CASSVEGHSTDTQYF.

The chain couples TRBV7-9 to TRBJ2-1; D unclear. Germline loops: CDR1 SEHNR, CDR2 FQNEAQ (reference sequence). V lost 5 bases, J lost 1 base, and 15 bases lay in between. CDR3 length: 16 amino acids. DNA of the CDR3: TGTGCCAGCAGCATACATCGGTTGGGGTCCTACAATGAGCAGTTCTTC. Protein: CASSIHRLGSYNEQFF.

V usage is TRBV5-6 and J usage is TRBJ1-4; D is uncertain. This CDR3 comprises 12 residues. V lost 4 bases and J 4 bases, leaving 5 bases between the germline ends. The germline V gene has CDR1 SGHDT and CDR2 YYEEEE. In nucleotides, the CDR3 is TGTGCCAGCAGCCCTGGTAATGAAAAACTGTTTTTT. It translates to CASSPGNEKLFF.

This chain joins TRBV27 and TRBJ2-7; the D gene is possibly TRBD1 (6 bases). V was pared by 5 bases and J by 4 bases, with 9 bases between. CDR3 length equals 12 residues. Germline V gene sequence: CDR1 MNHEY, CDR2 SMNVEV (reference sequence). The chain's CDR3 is CASSDRQYEQYF. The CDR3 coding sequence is TGTGCCAGCAGTGACAGGCAGTACGAGCAGTACTTC.